The clone carrying this T cell receptor (beta chain) was observed a handful of times. Germline lookup yields CDR1 SGHRS and CDR2 YFSETQ. The CDR3 has 17 amino acids. With V trimmed by 4 bases and J by 2 bases, 15 bases remained unmatched. The source of the sample is a study of CD8 T cells in ankylosing spondylitis. TCRdb recomputed calls from the 5' RACE reads with MiXCR, one row per CDR3 protein. Of 250,000 or so distinct CDR3 sequences in the sample, over 15% are singletons; the top ten hold under 40%. This sequence originates from a male donor with ankylosing spondylitis or in good health (not recorded which). This chain uses TRBV5-1 with TRBJ2-7; 7 bases are a match to TRBD1. Specimen: blood, either unsorted or a sorted T cell fraction (not recorded which). CDR3 sequence (DNA): TGCGCCAGCAGCCAGGCCTCCGGGACAGTCAGCCCCTACGAGCAGTACTTC. Protein: CASSQASGTVSPYEQYF.